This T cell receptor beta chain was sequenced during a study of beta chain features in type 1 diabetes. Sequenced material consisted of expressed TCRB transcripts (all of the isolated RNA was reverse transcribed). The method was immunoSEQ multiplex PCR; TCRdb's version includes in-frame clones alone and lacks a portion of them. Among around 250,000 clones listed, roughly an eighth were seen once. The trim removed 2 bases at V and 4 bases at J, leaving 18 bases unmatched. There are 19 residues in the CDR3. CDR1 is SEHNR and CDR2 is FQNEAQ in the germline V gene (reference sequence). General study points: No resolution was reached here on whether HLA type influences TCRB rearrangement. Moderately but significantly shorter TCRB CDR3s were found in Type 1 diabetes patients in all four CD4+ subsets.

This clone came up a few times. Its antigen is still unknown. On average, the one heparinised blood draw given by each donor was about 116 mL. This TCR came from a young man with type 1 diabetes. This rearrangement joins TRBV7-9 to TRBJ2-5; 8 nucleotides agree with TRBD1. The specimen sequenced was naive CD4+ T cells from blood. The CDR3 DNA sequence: TGTGCCAGCAGCTTATGGGGGACCCTAGGGCAGGGGGCTGGAGAGACCCAGTACTTC. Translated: CASSLWGTLGQGAGETQYF.